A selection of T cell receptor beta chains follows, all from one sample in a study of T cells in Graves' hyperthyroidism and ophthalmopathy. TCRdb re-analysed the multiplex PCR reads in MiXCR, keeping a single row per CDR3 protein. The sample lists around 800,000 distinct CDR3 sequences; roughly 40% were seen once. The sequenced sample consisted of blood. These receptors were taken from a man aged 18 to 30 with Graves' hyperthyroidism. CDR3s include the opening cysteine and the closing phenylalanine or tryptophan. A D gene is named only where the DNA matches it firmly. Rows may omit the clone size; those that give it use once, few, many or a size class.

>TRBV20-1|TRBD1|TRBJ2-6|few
TGCAGTGCTAAGGACAGGGGGCCTACTGGGGCCAACGTCCTGACTTTC
CSAKDRGPTGANVLTF
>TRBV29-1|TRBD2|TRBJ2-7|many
TGCAGCGTTGGGGCTAGCGGATACTACGAGCAGTACTTC
CSVGASGYYEQYF
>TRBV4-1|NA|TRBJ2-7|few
TGCGCCAGCAGCCATCGGGGGCAGCAGTACTTC
CASSHRGQQYF
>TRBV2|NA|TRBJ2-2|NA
TGTGCCAGCAGTGAAACCGTCGGGGGGGAGCTGTTTTTT
CASSETVGGELFF
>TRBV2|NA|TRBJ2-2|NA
TGTGCCAGCAGTGAGGTTCCGGGGAACACCGGGGAGCTGTTTTTT
CASSEVPGNTGELFF
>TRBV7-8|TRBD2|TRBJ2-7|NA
TGTGCCAGCAAGCCGACGGGACTAGCGGGGGGGCCTGGCGAGCAGTACTTC
CASKPTGLAGGPGEQYF
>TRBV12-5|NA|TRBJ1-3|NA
TGTGCTAGTGGTTTGTCCCGAGACCGAAACACCATATATTTT
CASGLSRDRNTIYF
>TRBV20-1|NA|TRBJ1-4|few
TGCAGTGCTAGACAAAGCAGGGGATACAATGAAAAACTGTTTTTT
CSARQSRGYNEKLFF
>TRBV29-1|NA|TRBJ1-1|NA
TGCAGCGCCTTGGGGTCCACTGAAGCTTTCTTT
CSALGSTEAFF
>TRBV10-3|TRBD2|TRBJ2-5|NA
TGTGCCATCAAGGGAGGGGCCCCGTACTTC
CAIKGGAPYF
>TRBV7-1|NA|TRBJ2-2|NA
TGTGCCAGCAGGCCTCAGGGCCACGGGGAGCTGTTTTTT
CASRPQGHGELFF
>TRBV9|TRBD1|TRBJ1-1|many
TGTGCCAGCAGCGTTACAGGGGGGATGAACACTGAAGCTTTCTTT
CASSVTGGMNTEAFF
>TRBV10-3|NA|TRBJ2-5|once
TGTGCCAGCCTCCCAAGAGGTAGACAAGAGACCCAGTACTTC
CASLPRGRQETQYF
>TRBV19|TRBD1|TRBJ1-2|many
TGTGCCAGTAGTATAGGAAGACAGGGAGGCGGCTACACCTTC
CASSIGRQGGGYTF
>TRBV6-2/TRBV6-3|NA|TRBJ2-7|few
TGTGCCAGCAGTTACCTCTCGGACTCGATCTACGAGCAGTACTTC
CASSYLSDSIYEQYF
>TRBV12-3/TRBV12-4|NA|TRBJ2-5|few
TGTGCCAGCAGCTTCCCCGGGGCACAAGAGACCCAGTACTTC
CASSFPGAQETQYF
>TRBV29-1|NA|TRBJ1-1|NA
TGCAGCAGCCGAGACTGGAACACTGAAGCTTTCTTT
CSSRDWNTEAFF
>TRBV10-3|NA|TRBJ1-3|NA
TGTGCCATCAGTGTAAGGGGCTCTGGAAACACCATATATTTT
CAISVRGSGNTIYF
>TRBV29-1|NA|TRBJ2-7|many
TGCAGCGCAGGGTCTTCAACCTACGAGCAGTACTTC
CSAGSSTYEQYF
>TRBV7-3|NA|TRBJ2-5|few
TGTGCCAGCAGCTTAGGCATGGGGGAGACCCAGTACTTC
CASSLGMGETQYF
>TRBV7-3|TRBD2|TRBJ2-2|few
TGTGCCAGCAGCTCCTACCGGGGGGCGAACACCGGGGAGCTGTTTTTT
CASSSYRGANTGELFF
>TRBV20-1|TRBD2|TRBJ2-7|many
TGCAGTGCAGCCCCGACTAGCCGTCAGTACTTC
CSAAPTSRQYF
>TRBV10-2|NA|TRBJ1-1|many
TGCGCCAGCACCCAAAGGACGACTGAAGCTTTCTTT
CASTQRTTEAFF
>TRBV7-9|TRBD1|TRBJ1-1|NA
TGTGCCAGCAGCTTCGCGGGACAGGGTTTGGTGCTAAAGAACACTGAAGCTTTCTTT
CASSFAGQGLVLKNTEAFF
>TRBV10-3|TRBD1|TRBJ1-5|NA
TGTGCCAGCAGCGACAAACAGGGGGCCTATCAGCCCCAGCATTTT
CASSDKQGAYQPQHF
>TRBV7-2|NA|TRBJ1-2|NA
TGTGCCAGCAGCTCGGGGGCAGGGAATAACTATGGCTACACCTTC
CASSSGAGNNYGYTF
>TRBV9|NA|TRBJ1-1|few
TGTGCCAGCAGCGTAGGGGGCAAGGGGAACACTGAAGCTTTCTTT
CASSVGGKGNTEAFF
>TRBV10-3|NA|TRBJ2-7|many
TGTGCCATCAGTGCCGACTCCTACGAGCAGTACTTC
CAISADSYEQYF
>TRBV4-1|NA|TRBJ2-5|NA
TGCGCCAGCAGCCAGGCTGGGTCCCTGAATCAGCCCCAGTACTTT
CASSQAGSLNQPQYF
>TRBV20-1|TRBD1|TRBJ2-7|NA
TGCAGTGCTACAGGGACAGATCCCTACGAGCAGTACTTC
CSATGTDPYEQYF
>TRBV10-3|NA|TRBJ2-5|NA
TGTGCCAGCAGTTACGATGGGCGGGGTCAGCCCCAGTACTTC
CASSYDGRGQPQYF
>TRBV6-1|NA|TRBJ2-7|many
TGTGCCAGCAGTGAAGTGGGGGGCTACGAGCAGTACTTC
CASSEVGGYEQYF
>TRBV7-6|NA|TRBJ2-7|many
TGTGCCAGCAGCTTAGGAGAGGAGCAGTACTTC
CASSLGEEQYF
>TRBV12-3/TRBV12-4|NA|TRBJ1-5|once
TGTGCCAGCAGTTTGGGGGGCCCGGGCAGCAATCAGCCCCAGCATTTT
CASSLGGPGSNQPQHF
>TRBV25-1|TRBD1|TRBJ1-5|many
TGTGCCAGCTCACCTCAAGACAGGGATTATCAGCCCCAGCATTTT
CASSPQDRDYQPQHF
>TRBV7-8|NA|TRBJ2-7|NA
TGTGCCATCACCGCGGCAGGGTCCAACGAGCAGTACTTC
CAITAAGSNEQYF
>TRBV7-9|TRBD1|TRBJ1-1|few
TGTGCCAGCAATGATAGACAGGGCCCCACTGAAGCTTTCTTT
CASNDRQGPTEAFF
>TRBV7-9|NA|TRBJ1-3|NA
TGTGCCAGCAGTCCAGAAGCAGGCGGAAACACCATATATTTT
CASSPEAGGNTIYF
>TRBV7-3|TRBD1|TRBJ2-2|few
TGTGCCAGCAGCCTTAACAGGGGGGCAAACACCGGGGAGCTGTTTTTT
CASSLNRGANTGELFF
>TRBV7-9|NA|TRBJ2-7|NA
TGTGCCAGCAGCGACGGTAACTACGAGCAGTACTTC
CASSDGNYEQYF
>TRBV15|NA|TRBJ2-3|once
TGTGCCACCAGCAGAGATTCCGTTGGGGATACGCAGTATTTT
CATSRDSVGDTQYF